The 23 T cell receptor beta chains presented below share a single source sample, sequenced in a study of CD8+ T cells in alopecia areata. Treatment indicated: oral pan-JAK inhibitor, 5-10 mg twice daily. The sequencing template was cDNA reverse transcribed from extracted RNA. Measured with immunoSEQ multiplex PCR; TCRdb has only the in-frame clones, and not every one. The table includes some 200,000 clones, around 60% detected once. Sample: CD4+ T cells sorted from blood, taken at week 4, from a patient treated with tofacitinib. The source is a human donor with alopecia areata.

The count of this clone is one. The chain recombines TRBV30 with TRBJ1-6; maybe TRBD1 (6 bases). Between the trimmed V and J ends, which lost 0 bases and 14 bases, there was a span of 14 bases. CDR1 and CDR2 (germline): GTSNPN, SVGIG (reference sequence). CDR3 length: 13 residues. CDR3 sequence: CAWSVREGEALHF. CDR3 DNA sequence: TGTGCCTGGAGTGTACGGGAGGGGGAGGCCCTCCACTTT.

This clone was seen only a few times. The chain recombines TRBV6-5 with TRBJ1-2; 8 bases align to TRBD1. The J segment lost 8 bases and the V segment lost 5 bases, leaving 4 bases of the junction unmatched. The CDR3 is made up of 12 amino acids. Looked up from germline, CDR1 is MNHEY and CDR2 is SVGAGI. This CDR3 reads CASSQGATGYTF. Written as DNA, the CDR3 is TGTGCCAGCAGTCAGGGGGCCACGGGCTACACCTTC.

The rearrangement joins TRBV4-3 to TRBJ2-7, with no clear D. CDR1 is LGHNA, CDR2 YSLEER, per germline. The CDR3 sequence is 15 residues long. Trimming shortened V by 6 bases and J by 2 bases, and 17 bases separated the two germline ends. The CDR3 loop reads CASRPRAPKTYEQYF. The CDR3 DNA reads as TGCGCCAGCAGACCCCGGGCCCCAAAGACCTACGAGCAGTACTTC.

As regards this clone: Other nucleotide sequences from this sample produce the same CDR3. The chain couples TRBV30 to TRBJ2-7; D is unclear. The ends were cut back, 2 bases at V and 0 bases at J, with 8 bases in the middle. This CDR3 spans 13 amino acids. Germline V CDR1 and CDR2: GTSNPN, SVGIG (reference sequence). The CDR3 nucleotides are TGTGCCTGGAGTTCGGGCAGCTCCTACGAGCAGTACTTC. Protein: CAWSSGSSYEQYF. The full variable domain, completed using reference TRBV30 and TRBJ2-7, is SQTIHQWPATLVQPVGSPLSLECTVEGTSNPNLYWYRQAAGRGLQLLFYSVGIGQISSEVPQNLSASRPQDRQFILSSKKLLLSDSGFYLCAWSSGSSYEQYFGPGTRLTVT.

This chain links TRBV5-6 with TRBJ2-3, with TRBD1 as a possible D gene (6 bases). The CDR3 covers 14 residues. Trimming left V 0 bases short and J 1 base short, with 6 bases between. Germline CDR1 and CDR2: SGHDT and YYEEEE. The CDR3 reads CASSLDRGTDTQYF. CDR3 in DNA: TGTGCCAGCAGCTTGGACAGGGGCACAGATACGCAGTATTTT.

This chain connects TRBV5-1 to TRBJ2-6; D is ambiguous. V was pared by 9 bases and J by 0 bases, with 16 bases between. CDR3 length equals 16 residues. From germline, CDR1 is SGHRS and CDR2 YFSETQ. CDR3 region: CATTSGLNSGANVLTF. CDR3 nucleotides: TGCGCCACCACGAGTGGTCTTAACTCTGGGGCCAACGTCCTGACTTTC.

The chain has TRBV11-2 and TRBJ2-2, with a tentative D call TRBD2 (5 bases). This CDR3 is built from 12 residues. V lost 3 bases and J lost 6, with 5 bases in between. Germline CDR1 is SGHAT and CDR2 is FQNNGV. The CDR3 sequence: CASSLRAGELFF. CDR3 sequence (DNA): TGTGCCAGCAGCTTGAGGGCCGGGGAGCTGTTTTTT.

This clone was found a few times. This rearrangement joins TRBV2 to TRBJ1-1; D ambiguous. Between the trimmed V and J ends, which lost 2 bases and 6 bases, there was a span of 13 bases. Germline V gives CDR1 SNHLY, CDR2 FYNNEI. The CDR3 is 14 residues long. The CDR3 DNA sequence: TGTGCCAGCAGTGAAAGTACGGCGGGTCCTGAAGCTTTCTTT. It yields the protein CASSESTAGPEAFF.

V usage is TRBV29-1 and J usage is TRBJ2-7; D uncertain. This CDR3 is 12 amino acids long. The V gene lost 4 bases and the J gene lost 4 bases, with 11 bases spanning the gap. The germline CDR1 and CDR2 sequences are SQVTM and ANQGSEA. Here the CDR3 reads CSVVAAVYEQYF. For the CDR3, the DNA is TGCAGCGTTGTGGCAGCCGTATACGAGCAGTACTTC.

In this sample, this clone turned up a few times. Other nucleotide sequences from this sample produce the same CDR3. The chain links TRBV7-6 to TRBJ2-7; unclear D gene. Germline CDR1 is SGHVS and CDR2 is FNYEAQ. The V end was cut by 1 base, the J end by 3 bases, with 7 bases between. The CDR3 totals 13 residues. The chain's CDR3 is CASSLGPDYEQYF. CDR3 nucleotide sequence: TGTGCCAGCAGCTTAGGGCCTGACTACGAGCAGTACTTC.

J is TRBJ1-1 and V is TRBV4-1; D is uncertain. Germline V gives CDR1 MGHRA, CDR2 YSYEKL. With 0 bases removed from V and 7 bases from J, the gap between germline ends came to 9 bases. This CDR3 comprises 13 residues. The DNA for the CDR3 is TGCGCCAGCAGCCAAGATAAAGGACTTGAAGCTTTCTTT. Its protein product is CASSQDKGLEAFF.

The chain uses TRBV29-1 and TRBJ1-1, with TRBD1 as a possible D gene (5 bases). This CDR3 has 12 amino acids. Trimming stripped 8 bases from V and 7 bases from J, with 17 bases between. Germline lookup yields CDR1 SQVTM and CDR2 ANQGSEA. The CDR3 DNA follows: TGCAGCCCCTTGCGGGGGAGTAGTGAAGCTTTCTTT. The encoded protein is CSPLRGSSEAFF. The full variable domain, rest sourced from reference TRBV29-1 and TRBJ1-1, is SAVISQKPSRDICQRGTSLTIQCQVDSQVTMMFWYRQQPGQSLTLIATANQGSEATYESGFVIDKFPISRPNLTFSTLTVSNMSPEDSSIYLCSPLRGSSEAFFGQGTRLTVV.

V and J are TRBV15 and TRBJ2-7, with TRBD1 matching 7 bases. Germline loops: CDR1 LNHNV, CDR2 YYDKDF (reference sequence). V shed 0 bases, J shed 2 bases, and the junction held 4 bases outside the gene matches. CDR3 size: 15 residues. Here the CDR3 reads CATSRDLGTAYEQYF. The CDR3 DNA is TGTGCCACCAGCAGAGATCTAGGGACAGCCTACGAGCAGTACTTC. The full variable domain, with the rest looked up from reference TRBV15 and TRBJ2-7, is DAMVIQNPRYQVTQFGKPVTLSCSQTLNHNVMYWYQQKSSQAPKLLFHYYDKDFNNEADTPDNFQSRRPNTSFCFLDIRSPGLGDTAMYLCATSRDLGTAYEQYFGPGTRLTVT.

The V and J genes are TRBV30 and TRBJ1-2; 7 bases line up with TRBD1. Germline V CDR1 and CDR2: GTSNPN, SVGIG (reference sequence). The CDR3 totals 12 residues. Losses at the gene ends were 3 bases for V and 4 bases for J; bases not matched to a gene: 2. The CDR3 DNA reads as TGTGCCTGGAGGGGACAGTCCTATGGCTACACCTTC. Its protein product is CAWRGQSYGYTF.

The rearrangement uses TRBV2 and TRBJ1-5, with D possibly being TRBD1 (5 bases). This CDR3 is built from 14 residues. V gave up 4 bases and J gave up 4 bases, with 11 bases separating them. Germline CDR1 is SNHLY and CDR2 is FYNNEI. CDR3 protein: CASSADAGNQPQHF. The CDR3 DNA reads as TGTGCCAGCAGTGCGGACGCAGGGAATCAGCCCCAGCATTTT.

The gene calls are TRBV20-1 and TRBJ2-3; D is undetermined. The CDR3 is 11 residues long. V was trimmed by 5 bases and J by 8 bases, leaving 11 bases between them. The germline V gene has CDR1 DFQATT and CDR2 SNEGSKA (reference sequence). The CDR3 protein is CSAYSWGTQYF. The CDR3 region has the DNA TGCAGTGCTTACAGCTGGGGTACGCAGTATTTT.

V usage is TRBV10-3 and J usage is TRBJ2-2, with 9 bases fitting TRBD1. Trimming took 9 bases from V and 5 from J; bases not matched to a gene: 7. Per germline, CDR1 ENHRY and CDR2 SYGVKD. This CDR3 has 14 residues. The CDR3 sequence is CAMMGQGRTGELFF. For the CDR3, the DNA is TGTGCCATGATGGGACAGGGTAGGACCGGGGAGCTGTTTTTT.

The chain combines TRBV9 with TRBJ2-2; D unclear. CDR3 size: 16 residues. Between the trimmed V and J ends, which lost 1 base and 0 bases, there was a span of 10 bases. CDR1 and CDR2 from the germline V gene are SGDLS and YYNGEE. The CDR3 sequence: CASSVSPPANTGELFF. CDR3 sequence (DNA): TGTGCCAGCAGCGTATCTCCTCCGGCGAACACCGGGGAGCTGTTTTTT.

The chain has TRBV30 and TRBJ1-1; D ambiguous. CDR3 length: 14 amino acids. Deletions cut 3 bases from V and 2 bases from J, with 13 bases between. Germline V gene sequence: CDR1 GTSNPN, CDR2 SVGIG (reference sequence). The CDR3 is CAWRVALTNTEAFF. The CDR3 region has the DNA TGTGCCTGGAGGGTTGCCTTGACAAACACTGAAGCTTTCTTT.

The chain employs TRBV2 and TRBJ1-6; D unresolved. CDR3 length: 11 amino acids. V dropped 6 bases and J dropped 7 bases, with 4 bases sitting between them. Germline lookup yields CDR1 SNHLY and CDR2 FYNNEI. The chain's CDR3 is CASRGNSPLHF. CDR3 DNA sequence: TGTGCCAGCAGGGGAAATTCACCCCTCCACTTT.

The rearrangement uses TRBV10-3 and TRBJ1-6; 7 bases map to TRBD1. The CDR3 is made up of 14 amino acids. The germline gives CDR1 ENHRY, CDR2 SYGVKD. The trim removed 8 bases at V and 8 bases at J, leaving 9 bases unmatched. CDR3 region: CAIGKAGGDSPLHF. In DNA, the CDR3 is TGTGCCATCGGTAAAGCAGGGGGGGATTCACCCCTCCACTTT.

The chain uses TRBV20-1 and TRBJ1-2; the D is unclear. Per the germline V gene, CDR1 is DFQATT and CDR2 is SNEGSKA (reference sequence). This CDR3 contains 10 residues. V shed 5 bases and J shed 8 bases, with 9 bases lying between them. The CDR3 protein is CSAWSRGYTF. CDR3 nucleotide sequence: TGCAGTGCTTGGAGTAGGGGCTACACCTTC.

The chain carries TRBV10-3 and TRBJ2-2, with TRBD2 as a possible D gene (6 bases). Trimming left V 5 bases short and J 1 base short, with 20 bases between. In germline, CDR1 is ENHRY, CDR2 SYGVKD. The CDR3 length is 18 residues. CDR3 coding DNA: TGTGCCATCAGTCGTGGGGGGTACCGGCCTCGGAACACCGGGGAGCTGTTTTTT. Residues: CAISRGGYRPRNTGELFF.